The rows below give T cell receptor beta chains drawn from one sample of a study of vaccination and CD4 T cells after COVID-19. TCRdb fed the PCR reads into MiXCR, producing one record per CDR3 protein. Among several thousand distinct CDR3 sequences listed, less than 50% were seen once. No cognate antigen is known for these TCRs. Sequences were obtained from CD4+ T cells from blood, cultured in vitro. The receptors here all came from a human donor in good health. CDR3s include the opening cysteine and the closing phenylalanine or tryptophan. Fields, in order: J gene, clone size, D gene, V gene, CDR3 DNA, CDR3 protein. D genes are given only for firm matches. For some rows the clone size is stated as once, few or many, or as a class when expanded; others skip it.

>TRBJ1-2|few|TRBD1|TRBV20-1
TGCAGTGCTCAAGACAGGGGCGTAGGCTATGGCTACACCTTC
CSAQDRGVGYGYTF
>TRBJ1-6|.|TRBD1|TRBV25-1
TGTGCCAGCCGACAGACAGGGAGCCAACCCCTCCACTTT
CASRQTGSQPLHF
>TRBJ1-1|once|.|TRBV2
TGTGCCAGCAACGAGGACGGCCCGAACACTGAAGCTTTCTTT
CASNEDGPNTEAFF
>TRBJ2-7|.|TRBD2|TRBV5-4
TGTGCCAGCAGCTTGAGCGGGGCAGGTTTCTACGAGCAGTACTTC
CASSLSGAGFYEQYF
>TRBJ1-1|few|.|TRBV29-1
TGCAGCGTTGAGAGACATAGTGAAGCTTTCTTT
CSVERHSEAFF
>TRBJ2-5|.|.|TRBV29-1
TGCAGCGCAACCCGATGGGGAGAGACCCAGTACTTC
CSATRWGETQYF
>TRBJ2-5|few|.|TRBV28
TGTGCCAGCACCCAGTTCCAAGAGACCCAGTACTTC
CASTQFQETQYF
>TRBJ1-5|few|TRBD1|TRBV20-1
TGCAGTGCCCAAAGGACAGGGACCTACAATCAGCCCCAGCATTTT
CSAQRTGTYNQPQHF
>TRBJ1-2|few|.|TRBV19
TGTGCCAGTAGTATCCATTTACCAGGCTACACCTTC
CASSIHLPGYTF
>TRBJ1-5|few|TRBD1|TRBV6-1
TGTGCCAGCAGTAAGGGACAGGCCGGAGTCTATAGCAATCAGCCCCAGCATTTT
CASSKGQAGVYSNQPQHF
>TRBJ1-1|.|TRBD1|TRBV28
TGTGCCAGCAGTTTAGGGGACAGCCTGTCGGCTTTCTTT
CASSLGDSLSAFF
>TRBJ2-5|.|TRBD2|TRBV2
TGTGCCAGCAGTGACGTGTTGACTAGCGGGAGGGAGACCCAGTACTTC
CASSDVLTSGRETQYF
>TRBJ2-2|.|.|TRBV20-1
TGCAGTGCTAGACCTGGGACACCGAATACGAACACCGGGGAGCTGTTTTTT
CSARPGTPNTNTGELFF
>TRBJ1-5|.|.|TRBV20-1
TGCAGTGCCCCCCCGATGCGCGAGGGTGTGAGGTTGGAAAATCAGCCCCAGCATTTT
CSAPPMREGVRLENQPQHF
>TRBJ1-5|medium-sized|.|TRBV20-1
TGCAGTGCTAACCCAGGAAGGGAACAGCCCCAGCATTTT
CSANPGREQPQHF
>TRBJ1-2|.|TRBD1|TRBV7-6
TGTGCCAGCAGCTTACCATCAGGGGGCGCGAGGGGCTACACCTTC
CASSLPSGGARGYTF
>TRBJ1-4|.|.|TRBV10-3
TGTGCCATCAGTGACAGTCGGACTGGGGAAAAACTGTTTTTT
CAISDSRTGEKLFF
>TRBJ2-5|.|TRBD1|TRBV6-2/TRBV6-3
TGTGCCAGCAGTTATTCGACAGGGGCCGAGACCCAGTACTTC
CASSYSTGAETQYF
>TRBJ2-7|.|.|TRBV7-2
TGTGCCAGCAGCTTAGCGGAGGGGACACCCAAGGACTTC
CASSLAEGTPKDF
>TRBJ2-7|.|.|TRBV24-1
TGTGCCACCAGTGAGGGGGGACAGTACGAGCAGTACTTC
CATSEGGQYEQYF
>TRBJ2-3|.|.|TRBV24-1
TGTGCCACCAGTATCTGGGGATCCGATACGCAGTATTTT
CATSIWGSDTQYF
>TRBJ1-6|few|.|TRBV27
TGTGCCAGCGCTCCGAGAAGGGACAATTCACCCCTCCACTTT
CASAPRRDNSPLHF
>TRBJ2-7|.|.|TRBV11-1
TGTGCCAGCAGCCCGAAGAGCTCCTACGAGCAGTACTTC
CASSPKSSYEQYF
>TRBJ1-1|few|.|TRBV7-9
TGTGCCAGCAGCTTAACAAGTGACATGAACACTGAAGCTTTCTTT
CASSLTSDMNTEAFF
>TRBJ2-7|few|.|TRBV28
TGTGCCAGCAACGCTGCAGGGCCAACCTACGAGCAGTACTTC
CASNAAGPTYEQYF
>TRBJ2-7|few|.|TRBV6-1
TGTGCCAGCAGACTCGAGCCGGGCGGGCTCTACGAGCAGTACTTC
CASRLEPGGLYEQYF
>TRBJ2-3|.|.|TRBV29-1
TGCAGCGGAGCCGGGGTCACAGATACGCAGTATTTT
CSGAGVTDTQYF
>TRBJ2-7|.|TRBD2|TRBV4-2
TGTGCCAGCAGCCATGGGAGGGTAGGGAGCCTCTACGAGCAGTACTTC
CASSHGRVGSLYEQYF
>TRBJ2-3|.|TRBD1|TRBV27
TGTGCCAGCAGTTTATTGGGCCGTCGGGACAGGGGTGCAGATACGCAGTATTTT
CASSLLGRRDRGADTQYF
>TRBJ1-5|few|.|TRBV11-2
TGTGCCAGCAGCTTAGATCACGGGACAACTCAGCCCCAGCATTTT
CASSLDHGTTQPQHF
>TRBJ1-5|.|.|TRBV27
TGTGCCAGCAGCTCCAATGGGCAGCCCCAGCATTTT
CASSSNGQPQHF